This T cell receptor (beta chain) emerged from a study of early T cells in non-severe SARS-CoV-2 infection. Across the whole study: Sequenced material consisted of bulk RNA (from unsorted whole blood), and chains were unpaired. Whole-study results and caveats: Comparison of clonotypes with VDJdb favored anti-spike CD8 responses while missing private and CD4 specificities.

The CDR3 totals 16 residues. The ends were cut back, 8 bases at V and 8 bases at J, with 28 bases in the middle. Germline values: CDR1 DFQATT, CDR2 SNEGSKA (reference sequence). Note on this clonotype: Antigen unknown.

In the library, individual cDNA molecules carried attached unique molecular identifiers. MiXCR, run by TCRdb on the 5' RACE reads, gives a single entry per CDR3 protein. The sample has roughly 40,000 distinct CDR3 sequences, 4.5% to 7.5% seen once. The receptor comes from an adult who was a healthcare worker with PCR-confirmed SARS-CoV-2 infection or an uninfected control (not recorded which). The sequenced sample was whole blood. The V call is TRBV20-1, the J call TRBJ2-1; D may be TRBD1 (6 bases). The CDR3 here is CSRKVVTGKLEYEQFF. In nucleotides, the CDR3 is TGCAGTCGGAAGGTGGTGACAGGCAAGCTAGAATATGAGCAGTTCTTC.